The sequence of this TCR beta chain was determined in a study of T cell repertoires in cytomegalovirus infection. Study outcomes and limitations: Predominance within the ex vivo response was attributable to HLA-C-restricted CMV-specific TCR beta clonotypes.

Regarding this clonotype: Its target is not known.

The germline CDR1 and CDR2 sequences are SGHTA and FQGTGA. The CDR3 runs to 16 residues. V lost 3 bases and J 4 bases, leaving 17 bases between the germline ends. MiXCR, run by TCRdb on the reads, gives a single entry per CDR3 protein. The data contain about 680,000 distinct CDR3 sequences, roughly 26% of them singletons. V and J are TRBV7-3 and TRBJ2-3, with D perhaps matching TRBD2 (7 bases). Specimen: CD8+ T cells from PBMCs. The TCR comes from a human donor in good health (CMV status not recorded). Some clones in this sample may be carry-over from other donors' samples. CDR3 coding DNA: TGTGCCAGCAGCTTTTTAAGGGGGGGGAGGGCAGATACGCAGTATTTT. Protein: CASSFLRGGRADTQYF.